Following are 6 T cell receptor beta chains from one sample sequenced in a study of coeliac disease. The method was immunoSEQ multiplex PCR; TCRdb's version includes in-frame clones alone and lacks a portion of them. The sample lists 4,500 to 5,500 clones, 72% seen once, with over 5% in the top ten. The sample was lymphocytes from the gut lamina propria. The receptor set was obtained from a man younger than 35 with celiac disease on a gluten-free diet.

The CDR3 loop is CATLETGFAYGYTF. CDR3 bases: TGTGCCACCCTAGAGACAGGGTTCGCCTATGGCTACACCTTC. The chain recombines TRBV19 with TRBJ1-2, with 7 nucleotides matching TRBD1. Germline V gene lookup returns CDR1 LNHDA and CDR2 SQIVND (reference sequence). The CDR3 length is 14 residues. V was pared by 10 bases and J by 4 bases, with 12 bases of the junction left unmatched. The full variable domain, with the rest looked up from reference TRBV19 and TRBJ1-2, is DGGITQSPKYLFRKEGQNVTLSCEQNLNHDAMYWYRQDPGQGLRLIYYSQIVNDFQKGDIAEGYSVSREKKESFPLTVTSAQKNPTAFYLCATLETGFAYGYTFGSGTRLTVV.

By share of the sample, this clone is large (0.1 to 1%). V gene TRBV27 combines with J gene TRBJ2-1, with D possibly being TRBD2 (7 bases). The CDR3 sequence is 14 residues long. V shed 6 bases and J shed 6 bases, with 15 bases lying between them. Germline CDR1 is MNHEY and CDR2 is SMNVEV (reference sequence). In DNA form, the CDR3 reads TGTGCCAGCAGGCAACAGGGAGGGATCAATGAGCAGTTCTTC. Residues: CASRQQGGINEQFF.

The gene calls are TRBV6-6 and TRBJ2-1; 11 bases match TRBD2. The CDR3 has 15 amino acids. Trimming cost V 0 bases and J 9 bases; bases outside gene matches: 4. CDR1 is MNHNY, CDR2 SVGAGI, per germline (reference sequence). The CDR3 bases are TGTGCCAGCAGTTACTCTAGCGGGGGGGCAAGTGAGCAGTTCTTC. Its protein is CASSYSSGGASEQFF.

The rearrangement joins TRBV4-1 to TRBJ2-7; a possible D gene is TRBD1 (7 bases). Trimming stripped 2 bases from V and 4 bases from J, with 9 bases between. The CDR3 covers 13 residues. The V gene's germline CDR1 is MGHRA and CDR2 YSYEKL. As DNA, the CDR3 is TGCGCCAGCAGCCAACAGGGGGGTTACGAGCAGTACTTC. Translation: CASSQQGGYEQYF.

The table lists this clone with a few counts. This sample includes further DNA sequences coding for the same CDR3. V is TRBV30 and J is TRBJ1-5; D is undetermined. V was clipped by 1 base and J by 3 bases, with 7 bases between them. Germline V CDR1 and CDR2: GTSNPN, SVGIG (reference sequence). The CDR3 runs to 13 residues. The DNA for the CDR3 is TGTGCCTGGAGTGGTCAGGACAATCAGCCCCAGCATTTT. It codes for CAWSGQDNQPQHF.

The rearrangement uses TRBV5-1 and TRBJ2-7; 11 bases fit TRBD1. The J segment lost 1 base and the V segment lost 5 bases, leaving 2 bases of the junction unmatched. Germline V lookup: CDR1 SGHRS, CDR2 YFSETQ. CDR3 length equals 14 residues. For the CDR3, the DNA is TGCGCCAGCAGAGGGACAGGGGGTTCCTACGAGCAGTACTTC. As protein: CASRGTGGSYEQYF.